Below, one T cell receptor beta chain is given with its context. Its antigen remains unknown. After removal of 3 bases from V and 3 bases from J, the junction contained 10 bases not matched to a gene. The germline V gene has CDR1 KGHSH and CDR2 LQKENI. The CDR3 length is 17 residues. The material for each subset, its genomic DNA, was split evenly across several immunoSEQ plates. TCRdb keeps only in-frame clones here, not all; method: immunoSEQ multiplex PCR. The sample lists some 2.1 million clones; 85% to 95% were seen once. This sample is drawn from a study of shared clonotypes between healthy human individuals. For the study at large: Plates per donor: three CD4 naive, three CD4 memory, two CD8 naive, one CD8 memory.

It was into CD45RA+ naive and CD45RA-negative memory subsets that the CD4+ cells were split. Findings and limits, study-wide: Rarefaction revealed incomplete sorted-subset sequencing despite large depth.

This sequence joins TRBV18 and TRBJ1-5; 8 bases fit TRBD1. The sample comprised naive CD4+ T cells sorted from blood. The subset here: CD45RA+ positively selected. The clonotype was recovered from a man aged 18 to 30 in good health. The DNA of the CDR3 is TGTGCCAGCTCACCCTCGTTATGGACAGGGAACAATCAGCCCCAGCATTTT. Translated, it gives CASSPSLWTGNNQPQHF.